One sample yielded the 16 T cell receptor beta chains listed below, sequenced in a study of radiotherapy plus CTLA-4 blockade in lung cancer. Produced via immunoSEQ multiplex PCR; TCRdb's table is partial and in-frame only. In the table there are tens of thousands of clones, roughly 85% of which are singletons. The input for sequencing was peripheral blood, taken from a patient treated with radiotherapy plus ipilimumab. The receptors stem from a human donor with non-small cell lung cancer whose response to radiotherapy plus ipilimumab could not be evaluated.

The chain couples TRBV7-2 to TRBJ2-1, with TRBD2 matching 7 bases. The J segment lost 7 bases and the V segment lost 5 bases, leaving 11 bases of the junction unmatched. CDR3 size: 15 residues. Germline CDR1 SGHTA, CDR2 FQGNSA. The CDR3 here is CASSRSGSSGNEQFF. In nucleotides, the CDR3 is TGTGCCAGCAGCCGTAGCGGGTCAAGTGGAAATGAGCAGTTCTTC.

The chain has TRBV2 and TRBJ1-5; possible D gene TRBD1, 6 bases. The CDR3 has 15 residues. The germline V and J ends were trimmed by 4 bases and 2 bases, with 12 bases remaining between them. The germline CDR1 and CDR2 sequences are SNHLY and FYNNEI. The CDR3 nucleotides read TGTGCCAGCAGTGGCTTAGGGGGGGGCAATCAGCCCCAGCATTTT. The encoded protein is CASSGLGGGNQPQHF.

V and J are TRBV29-1 and TRBJ2-1; D call uncertain. Germline V gives CDR1 SQVTM, CDR2 ANQGSEA. The CDR3 covers 12 residues. V lost 3 bases, J lost 2 bases, and 5 bases lay in between. Written as DNA, the CDR3 is TGCAGCGTTGAGGGCCCCTACAATGAGCAGTTCTTC. It encodes CSVEGPYNEQFF.

This clone appeared a single time. V gene TRBV29-1 combines with J gene TRBJ2-2; a weak D match, TRBD1 (5 bases). The CDR3 contains 11 residues. Trimming removed 4 bases from V and 7 bases from J, with 7 bases in between. Germline V gene sequence: CDR1 SQVTM, CDR2 ANQGSEA. The CDR3 DNA follows: TGCAGCGTTGGTAGGGGCGGGGAGCTGTTTTTT. Translating gives CSVGRGGELFF.

This CDR3 is CAWSSDREGNTIYF. The CDR3 DNA reads TGTGCCTGGAGTTCGGACAGGGAAGGAAACACCATATATTTT. The chain combines TRBV30 with TRBJ1-3; 8 nucleotides agree with TRBD1. The length of the CDR3 is 14 residues. From germline, CDR1 is GTSNPN and CDR2 SVGIG (reference sequence). V shed 2 bases and J 4 bases; nucleotides not matched to a gene: 4.

V and J are TRBV18 and TRBJ2-5, with D possibly being TRBD1 (6 bases). Germline CDR1 is KGHSH and CDR2 is LQKENI. The length of the CDR3 is 15 residues. V lost 3 bases to trimming and J lost 0 bases, with 11 bases between them. For the CDR3, the DNA is TGTGCCAGCTCACCCGGACAGTCGTACCAAGAGACCCAGTACTTC. Residues: CASSPGQSYQETQYF.

V usage is TRBV5-1 and J usage is TRBJ1-4; D is uncertain. This CDR3 is 13 amino acids long. Trimming left V 2 bases short and J 3 bases short, with 5 bases between. Germline V gives CDR1 SGHRS, CDR2 YFSETQ. The CDR3 protein is CASSFSPNEKLFF. The CDR3 DNA reads TGCGCCAGCAGCTTCTCTCCTAATGAAAAACTGTTTTTT.

The V call is TRBV28, the J call TRBJ2-3; TRBD2 might be the D (5 bases). V was pared by 2 bases and J by 3 bases, with 9 bases between. Per germline, CDR1 MDHEN and CDR2 SYDVKM. There are 14 residues in the CDR3. In DNA, the CDR3 is TGTGCCAGCAGTTTAGGACTGTGGACAGATACGCAGTATTTT. Translating gives CASSLGLWTDTQYF.

Written as DNA, the CDR3 is TGCGCCAGCAGCGAGGGAATGGCAGGAGAGACCCAGTACTTC. Protein: CASSEGMAGETQYF. The chain carries TRBV5-1 and TRBJ2-5, with D maybe TRBD2 (5 bases). The CDR3 contains 14 residues. CDR1 and CDR2 from the germline V gene are SGHRS and YFSETQ. V was shortened by 4 bases and J by 4 bases, with 14 bases between the two germline ends.

The chain links TRBV29-1 to TRBJ1-3; possible D gene TRBD1, 5 bases. CDR1 and CDR2 (germline): SQVTM, ANQGSEA. There are 12 residues in the CDR3. V was trimmed by 4 bases and J by 3 bases, leaving 7 bases between them. The CDR3 sequence is CSVGGGGNTIYF. The CDR3 nucleotides read TGCAGCGTTGGGGGCGGTGGAAACACCATATATTTT.

This clone has more than one count but fewer than ten. The rearrangement uses TRBV11-2 and TRBJ2-5; 13 nucleotides align to TRBD2. J was trimmed by 5 bases and V by 5 bases; bases with no gene match: 5. The CDR3 consists of 15 residues. Germline CDR1 SGHAT, CDR2 FQNNGV. This CDR3 reads CASSKRTSGSETQYF. The CDR3 DNA reads as TGTGCCAGCAGCAAGAGGACTAGCGGGAGTGAGACCCAGTACTTC. Filled out from reference TRBV11-2 and TRBJ2-5, the complete variable domain reads EAGVAQSPRYKIIEKRQSVAFWCNPISGHATLYWYQQILGQGPKLLIQFQNNGVVDDSQLPKDRFSAERLKGVDSTLKIQPAKLEDSAVYLCASSKRTSGSETQYFGPGTRLLVL.

J is TRBJ2-4 and V is TRBV6-5, with D possibly matching TRBD1 (6 bases). The CDR3 has 16 amino acids. The germline V and J ends were trimmed by 0 bases and 2 bases, with 11 bases remaining between them. Germline V lookup: CDR1 MNHEY, CDR2 SVGAGI. This CDR3 reads CASSYSIGTTKNIQYF. The DNA for the CDR3 is TGTGCCAGCAGTTACTCGATCGGGACAACCAAAAACATTCAGTACTTC.

The chain joins TRBV28 to TRBJ2-1; no clear D. CDR1 and CDR2 (germline): MDHEN, SYDVKM. CDR3 length equals 11 residues. The V and J ends lost 11 bases and 8 bases respectively, with 13 bases between them. The CDR3 coding sequence is TGTGCCGGCAATTTCCTCCATGAGCAGTTCTTC. It translates to CAGNFLHEQFF.

The V and J genes are TRBV18 and TRBJ1-1, with 7 bases that match TRBD1. Per the germline V gene, CDR1 is KGHSH and CDR2 is LQKENI. This CDR3 contains 14 residues. V trimming: 4 bases; J trimming: 1 base; junction bases outside the gene matches: 3. CDR3 sequence reads: CASSRQGGNTEAFF. DNA for the CDR3: TGTGCCAGCTCACGACAGGGCGGGAACACTGAAGCTTTCTTT.

The genes are TRBV30 and TRBJ2-7, with 10 bases fitting TRBD2. Germline CDR1 GTSNPN, CDR2 SVGIG (reference sequence). The V gene end was trimmed by 0 bases and the J gene end by 0 bases; junction bases not matched to a gene: 5. The CDR3 extends over 16 amino acids. In DNA, the CDR3 is TGTGCCTGGAGTGTACGTGCTAGCGGGAGCTCCTACGAGCAGTACTTC. Its translation: CAWSVRASGSSYEQYF.

This rearrangement joins TRBV7-2 to TRBJ2-2; 8 positions agree with TRBD2. This CDR3 contains 19 residues. Germline V gene lookup returns CDR1 SGHTA and CDR2 FQGNSA. V lost 6 bases and J lost 6; bases outside the gene matches: 21. CDR3 sequence: CASSHESNGRAIFPGELFF. The CDR3 DNA sequence: TGTGCCAGCAGTCACGAGAGTAACGGGAGGGCCATTTTCCCCGGGGAGCTGTTTTTT.